The text below deals with one T cell receptor (beta chain). The sample belongs to a study of blood T cell repertoires in COVID-19. Background on the study: T cells, B-cell-depleted T cells, or PBMCs provided the cDNA or gDNA that served as material.

Here immunoSEQ multiplex PCR was the method, and the copy in TCRdb shows in-frame clones only, minus some. Seen here are approximately 250,000 clones, 90% observed once, and the top ten hold roughly 4.3%. The germline V and J ends were trimmed by 6 bases and 3 bases, with 14 bases remaining between them. The CDR3 sequence is 14 residues long. Per germline, CDR1 ENHRY and CDR2 SYGVKD. All enrollees were roughly 18 to 100 years old and from 20 to 30 US areas. This sequence was found in a woman aged 25 to 39 with acute COVID-19. The chain joins TRBV10-3 to TRBJ1-1; no firm D call. Sequencing was performed on PBMCs or T cells enriched from blood (not recorded which). This CDR3 is CAIRDADEDTEAFF. CDR3 nucleotide sequence: TGTGCCATCAGAGACGCCGATGAGGACACTGAAGCTTTCTTT.